These 30 T cell receptor beta chains came from one sample sequenced in a study of T cell responses to AZD1222 COVID-19 vaccine. The protocol was immunoSEQ multiplex PCR, while the TCRdb copy is restricted to in-frame clones and leaves out a portion. The table shows roughly 84,000 clones, with nearly 90% occurring only once. The sequenced sample was peripheral blood, obtained on day 0 of AZD1222 vaccination. The receptors originated from an adult in good health.

This clone was recorded only once. The chain carries TRBV6-1 and TRBJ2-1, with a weak D call TRBD2 (6 bases). This CDR3 region has 15 residues. Trimming shortened V by 1 base and J by 5 bases, and 12 bases separated the two germline ends. Per the germline V gene, CDR1 is MNHNS and CDR2 is SASEGT. In DNA form, the CDR3 reads TGTGCCAGCAGTGAAGGGGAGGAGGGGCACAATGAGCAGTTCTTC. Encoded protein: CASSEGEEGHNEQFF.

The chain is built from TRBV19 and TRBJ2-2; the D is unclear. Germline V CDR1 and CDR2: LNHDA, SQIVND (reference sequence). With 7 bases removed from V and 0 bases from J, the gap between germline ends came to 9 bases. The CDR3 spans 14 residues. The CDR3 DNA is TGTGCCAGTACCCAACCCCCGAACACCGGGGAGCTGTTTTTT. Protein: CASTQPPNTGELFF.

This clone was picked up one time. V usage is TRBV3-1 (or the pseudogene TRBV3-2) and J usage is TRBJ1-2, with TRBD1 identical over 8 bases. Germline CDR1 LGHDT, CDR2 YNNKEL (reference sequence). The V segment lost 3 bases and the J segment 4 bases; nucleotides outside the gene matches: 4. CDR3 length: 14 residues. Written as DNA, the CDR3 is TGTGCCAGCAGCCACGTGGACAGGGCCTATGGCTACACCTTC. It encodes CASSHVDRAYGYTF.

The rearrangement uses TRBV19 and TRBJ1-1; D is perhaps TRBD1 (5 bases). V was cut by 10 bases and J by 1 base, with 16 bases left in between. The CDR3 contains 14 residues. CDR1 is LNHDA, CDR2 SQIVND, per germline (reference sequence). The CDR3 reads CATRGEGENTEAFF. The CDR3 bases are TGTGCCACTAGAGGGGAAGGTGAGAACACTGAAGCTTTCTTT.

The chain uses TRBV7-9 and TRBJ1-2; 7 bases match TRBD1. The length of the CDR3 is 14 residues. The germline V gene encodes CDR1 SEHNR and CDR2 FQNEAQ (reference sequence). J lost 0 bases, V lost 5 bases, and 3 bases had no gene match. CDR3 sequence (DNA): TGTGCCAGCAGCGTCGGGACAGCTAACTATGGCTACACCTTC. Its protein product is CASSVGTANYGYTF.

The chain links TRBV19 to TRBJ2-1, with 8 bases aligning to TRBD1. Germline-derived CDR1 and CDR2 are LNHDA and SQIVND (reference sequence). The CDR3 contains 11 residues. V dropped 6 bases and J dropped 14; count of bases not matched to a gene: 6. The CDR3 DNA is TGTGCCAGTAGGGTCGGACAGGGAGAGTTCTTC. Protein sequence: CASRVGQGEFF.

The chain recombines TRBV21-1 with TRBJ1-6. TRBV21-1 counts as a pseudogene. This CDR3 comprises 8 residues. CDR3 in DNA: TGTGCCACTCCTAGGCCCTACTTT. It translates to CATPRPYF.

Turning to this clone: Different DNA sequences within this sample yield the same CDR3. The chain joins TRBV5-1 to TRBJ2-2; no firm D call. Trimming stripped 0 bases from V and 7 bases from J, with 4 bases between. Per the germline V gene, CDR1 is SGHRS and CDR2 is YFSETQ. The CDR3 contains 12 residues. This CDR3 reads CASSLVGGELFF. CDR3 DNA: TGCGCCAGCAGCTTGGTGGGCGGGGAGCTGTTTTTT.

The chain carries TRBV7-9 and TRBJ2-5; no definite D call. Germline CDR1 and CDR2: SEHNR and FQNEAQ (reference sequence). Trimming left V 4 bases short and J 5 bases short, with 8 bases between. This CDR3 region has 12 residues. The CDR3 DNA follows: TGTGCCAGCAGCTATCCGAGGGAGACCCAGTACTTC. It codes for CASSYPRETQYF.

The rearrangement links TRBV5-1 to TRBJ2-1; TRBD1 matches 7 bases. Trimming cost V 4 bases and J 9 bases; bases outside gene matches: 7. CDR3 length equals 13 residues. Germline CDR1 SGHRS, CDR2 YFSETQ. The CDR3 sequence is CASSIGQEAEQFF. In DNA form, the CDR3 reads TGCGCCAGCAGCATCGGACAGGAGGCTGAGCAGTTCTTC.

The gene calls are TRBV6-5 and TRBJ1-4; TRBD1 might be the D (5 bases). This CDR3 is built from 15 residues. CDR1 MNHEY and CDR2 SVGAGI come from the germline V gene. The V end lost 6 bases, the J end lost 0 bases, and 11 bases lay between the germline ends. In DNA form, the CDR3 reads TGTGCCAGCAGGGGACGGGCTGCAACTAATGAAAAACTGTTTTTT. It translates to CASRGRAATNEKLFF.

This chain links TRBV27 with TRBJ2-2; 15 bases fit TRBD2. Germline CDR1 reads MNHEY; CDR2 reads SMNVEV (reference sequence). The CDR3 length is 18 residues. J was trimmed by 3 bases and V by 6 bases; bases with no gene match: 8. CDR3 in DNA: TGTGCCAGCAGCAGGACTAGCGGGAGGGCATGGTACACCGGGGAGCTGTTTTTT. Translating it yields CASSRTSGRAWYTGELFF.

The chain combines TRBV3-1 (or the pseudogene TRBV3-2) with TRBJ1-1; 8 nucleotides agree with TRBD1. The J segment lost 0 bases and the V segment lost 1 base, leaving 13 bases of the junction unmatched. Germline V gives CDR1 LGHDT, CDR2 YNNKEL (reference sequence). This CDR3 contains 19 residues. In nucleotides, the CDR3 is TGTGCCAGCAGCCAAGTGGGAAGAGGGACAGGCAAACTGAACACTGAAGCTTTCTTT. Its translation is CASSQVGRGTGKLNTEAFF.

This sequence joins TRBV6-6 and TRBJ1-1; possible D gene TRBD1, 5 bases. There are 17 residues in the CDR3. The V gene's germline CDR1 is MNHNY and CDR2 SVGAGI (reference sequence). V was trimmed by 8 bases and J by 0 bases, leaving 22 bases between them. In nucleotides, the CDR3 is TGTGCCAGCGGTCTCTTGGGGGTGAGGAGAATGAACACTGAAGCTTTCTTT. As protein: CASGLLGVRRMNTEAFF.

The gene calls are TRBV7-2 and TRBJ1-4; D unclear. CDR3 length: 13 residues. V was trimmed by 5 bases and J by 8 bases, leaving 12 bases between them. Germline CDR1 is SGHTA and CDR2 is FQGNSA. CDR3 DNA: TGTGCCAGCAGCCCGAATACCGTCGAAAAACTGTTTTTT. The encoded protein is CASSPNTVEKLFF.

The chain recombines TRBV20-1 with TRBJ2-5; the D is unclear. V was shortened by 3 bases and J by 5 bases, with 7 bases between the two germline ends. CDR1 and CDR2 from the germline V gene are DFQATT and SNEGSKA (reference sequence). This CDR3 region has 11 residues. The DNA for the CDR3 is TGCAGTGCTAGCGGGCTGGAGACCCAGTACTTC. It yields the protein CSASGLETQYF.

The genes are TRBV19 and TRBJ1-2; D possibly corresponds to TRBD1 (6 bases). The CDR3 has 15 residues. Trimming pared 1 base from V and 2 bases from J, leaving 11 bases between. The germline V gene has CDR1 LNHDA and CDR2 SQIVND (reference sequence). This CDR3 reads CASSIAQGQNYGYTF. CDR3 nucleotides: TGTGCCAGTAGTATAGCTCAGGGGCAGAACTATGGCTACACCTTC.

The genes are TRBV5-5 and TRBJ2-3; TRBD2 is a possible D gene (5 bases). This CDR3 region has 15 residues. Trimming took off 0 bases at V and 5 bases at J, with 13 bases between the two ends. Germline CDR1 is SGHKS and CDR2 is YYEKEE (reference sequence). CDR3 sequence: CASSLVVSGLDTQYF. In DNA form, the CDR3 reads TGTGCCAGCAGCTTGGTCGTATCGGGATTAGATACGCAGTATTTT. The whole variable domain, filled in from reference TRBV5-5 and TRBJ2-3, reads DAGVTQSPTHLIKTRGQQVTLRCSPISGHKSVSWYQQVLGQGPQFIFQYYEKEERGRGNFPDRFSARQFPNYSSELNVNALLLGDSALYLCASSLVVSGLDTQYFGPGTRLTVL.

J is TRBJ2-1 and V is TRBV6-8; D call uncertain. The V end was cut by 6 bases, the J end by 6 bases, with 18 bases between. This CDR3 has 15 residues. Germline CDR1 reads MNHGY; CDR2 reads SAAAGT. The CDR3 nucleotides are TGTGCCAGCAGCGAGGACCCCGAAGAGGCCAATGAGCAGTTCTTC. Translated: CASSEDPEEANEQFF.

The chain is built from TRBV5-4 and TRBJ2-5; D gene uncertain. Per the germline V gene, CDR1 is SGHNT and CDR2 is YYREEE (reference sequence). Trimming cost V 3 bases and J 1 base, with 4 bases left between them. The CDR3 contains 12 residues. The CDR3 coding sequence is TGTGCCAGCAGCTCCTCCCAAGAGACCCAGTACTTC. Protein sequence: CASSSSQETQYF.

CDR3 sequence reads: CASSYTSARGNSPLHF. The CDR3 DNA follows: TGTGCCAGCAGTTATACATCTGCACGGGGGAATTCACCCCTCCACTTT. The chain has TRBV6-5 and TRBJ1-6; the D gene is possibly TRBD1 (5 bases). Trimming took off 3 bases at V and 7 bases at J, with 16 bases between the two ends. The CDR3 is made up of 16 amino acids. Germline V gene lookup returns CDR1 MNHEY and CDR2 SVGAGI.

This clone was seen more than once but under ten times. This sample includes further DNA sequences coding for the same CDR3. This chain joins TRBV19 and TRBJ1-5, with 7 positions matching TRBD1. The CDR3 is 14 residues long. V lost 3 bases and J lost 5; bases outside the gene matches: 4. Germline V gene lookup returns CDR1 LNHDA and CDR2 SQIVND (reference sequence). The CDR3 DNA reads as TGTGCCAGTAGTATTGGGACAGTTTATCAGCCCCAGCATTTT. Its translation is CASSIGTVYQPQHF.

The chain combines TRBV18 with TRBJ2-7; D unresolved. V gave up 4 bases and J gave up 0 bases, with 13 bases separating them. CDR3 length equals 15 residues. CDR1 is KGHSH, CDR2 LQKENI, per germline. CDR3 in DNA: TGTGCCAGCTCACAGGAGTCAGTTCCCTCCTACGAGCAGTACTTC. It is translated as CASSQESVPSYEQYF.

The chain uses TRBV11-2 and TRBJ2-7; 9 nucleotides line up with TRBD2. J was trimmed by 7 bases and V by 2 bases; bases with no gene match: 9. Germline V gene lookup returns CDR1 SGHAT and CDR2 FQNNGV. The CDR3 is 15 amino acids. The CDR3 loop is CASSLLAGALGEQYF. The DNA for the CDR3 is TGTGCCAGCAGCTTATTAGCGGGAGCCTTGGGGGAGCAGTACTTC. The full variable domain, in which reference TRBV11-2 and TRBJ2-7 provide the parts outside the CDR3, is EAGVAQSPRYKIIEKRQSVAFWCNPISGHATLYWYQQILGQGPKLLIQFQNNGVVDDSQLPKDRFSAERLKGVDSTLKIQPAKLEDSAVYLCASSLLAGALGEQYFGPGTRLTVT.

The chain combines TRBV25-1 with TRBJ2-3, with D possibly TRBD1 on 6 matching bases. Between the trimmed V and J ends, which lost 4 bases and 4 bases, there was a span of 15 bases. CDR3 length: 15 amino acids. CDR1 MGHDK and CDR2 SYGVNS come from the germline V gene. CDR3 DNA sequence: TGTGCCAGCAGTGGTAACCCTTCAGGGGCAGATACGCAGTATTTT. Translating it yields CASSGNPSGADTQYF.

This clone was picked up many times. The chain joins TRBV9 to TRBJ2-2; TRBD1 agrees at 9 bases. The V gene end was trimmed by 3 bases and the J gene end by 0 bases; junction bases not matched to a gene: 3. Germline-derived CDR1 and CDR2 are SGDLS and YYNGEE. The CDR3 sequence is 16 residues long. The CDR3 loop is CASSAGTGSNTGELFF. The CDR3 DNA is TGTGCCAGCAGCGCTGGGACAGGGTCGAACACCGGGGAGCTGTTTTTT.

This clone was counted a few times. The CDR3 sequence: CASSPGRDRATNEKLFF. The CDR3 DNA sequence: TGTGCCAGCTCACCCGGGCGGGACCGTGCAACTAATGAAAAACTGTTTTTT. The gene calls are TRBV18 and TRBJ1-4, with a possible D match to TRBD1 (5 bases). V shed 3 bases and J shed 0 bases, with 14 bases lying between them. CDR3 length: 17 amino acids. CDR1 is KGHSH, CDR2 LQKENI, per germline.

The chain has TRBV5-6 and TRBJ1-6, with 8 bases fitting TRBD1. The ends lost 4 bases at V and 6 bases at J; junction bases unmatched: 6. Germline V gene lookup returns CDR1 SGHDT and CDR2 YYEEEE. CDR3 length: 15 amino acids. CDR3: CASSLGQGGNSPLHF. The CDR3 nucleotides read TGTGCCAGCAGCCTAGGACAGGGAGGTAATTCACCCCTCCACTTT.

This clone was observed once. The chain uses TRBV9 and TRBJ2-3; 11 nucleotides line up with TRBD2. The CDR3 runs 16 residues. The junction had 11 bases not matched to a gene; V was cut back by 4 bases and J by 7 bases. Germline CDR1 and CDR2: SGDLS and YYNGEE. CDR3 protein: CASSLSGGAGGNTQYF. CDR3 sequence (DNA): TGTGCCAGCAGCCTTAGCGGGGGGGCGGGAGGAAATACGCAGTATTTT.

The rearrangement links TRBV6-4 to TRBJ2-2; 12 nucleotides match TRBD2. Germline V lookup: CDR1 MRHNA, CDR2 SNTAGT. This CDR3 has 15 residues. J lost 3 bases, V lost 6 bases, and 2 bases had no gene match. CDR3 sequence (DNA): TGTGCCAGCAGCAGACTAGCGGGAGACACCGGGGAGCTGTTTTTT. Protein sequence: CASSRLAGDTGELFF.